The entry below gives a single T cell receptor beta chain sequence along with its context. The data originate from a study of siplizumab effects on memory and regulatory T cells. With 3 bases clipped from V and 6 bases from J, the junction kept 4 bases outside the gene matches. The CDR3 has 13 amino acids. CDR1 and CDR2 from the germline V gene are LNHDA and SQIVND (reference sequence). TCRdb's table, derived via immunoSEQ multiplex PCR, lists solely in-frame clones and lacks some. In the table there are about 68,000 clones, roughly 93% of which are singletons. The genes are TRBV19 and TRBJ1-1; TRBD1 matches 7 bases. Sequencing was done on a sample of CD8+ T cells sorted from blood. The clonotype originates from a human donor in good health. CDR3 bases: TGTGCCAGTAGTATTCAACAGGGGCCTGAAGCTTTCTTT. Amino acids: CASSIQQGPEAFF.